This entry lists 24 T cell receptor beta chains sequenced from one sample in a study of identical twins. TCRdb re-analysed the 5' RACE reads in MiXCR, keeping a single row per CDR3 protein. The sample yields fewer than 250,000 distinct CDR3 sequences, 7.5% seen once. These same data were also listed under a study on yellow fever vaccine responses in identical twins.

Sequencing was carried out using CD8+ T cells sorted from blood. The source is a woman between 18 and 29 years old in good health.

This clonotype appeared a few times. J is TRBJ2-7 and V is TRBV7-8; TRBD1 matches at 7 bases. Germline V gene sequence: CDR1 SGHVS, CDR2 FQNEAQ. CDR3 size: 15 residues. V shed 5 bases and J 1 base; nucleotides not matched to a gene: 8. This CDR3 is CASSMGQPRSYEQYV. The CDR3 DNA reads TGTGCCAGCAGCATGGGACAGCCCCGATCCTACGAGCAGTACGTC.

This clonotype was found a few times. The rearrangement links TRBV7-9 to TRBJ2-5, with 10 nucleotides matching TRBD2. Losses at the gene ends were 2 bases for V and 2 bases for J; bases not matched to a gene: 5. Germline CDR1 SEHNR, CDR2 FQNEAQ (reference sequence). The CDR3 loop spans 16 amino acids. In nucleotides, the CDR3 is TGTGCCAGCAGCTTAATGGGGACTAGCGAACAAGAGACCCAGTACTTC. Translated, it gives CASSLMGTSEQETQYF.

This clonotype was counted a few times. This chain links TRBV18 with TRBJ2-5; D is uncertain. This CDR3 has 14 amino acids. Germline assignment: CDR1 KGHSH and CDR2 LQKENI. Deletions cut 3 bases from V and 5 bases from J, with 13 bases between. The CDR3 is CASSPTRFYETQYF. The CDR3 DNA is TGTGCCAGCTCACCTACGCGTTTTTATGAGACCCAGTACTTC.

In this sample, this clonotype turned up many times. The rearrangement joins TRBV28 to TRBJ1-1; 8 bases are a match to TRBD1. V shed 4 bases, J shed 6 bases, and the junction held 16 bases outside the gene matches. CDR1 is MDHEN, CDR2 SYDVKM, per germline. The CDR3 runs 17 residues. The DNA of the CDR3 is TGTGCCAGCAGTTGGACAGGGTACGGTGGGGTGGTATCTGAAGCTTTCTTT. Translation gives CASSWTGYGGVVSEAFF.

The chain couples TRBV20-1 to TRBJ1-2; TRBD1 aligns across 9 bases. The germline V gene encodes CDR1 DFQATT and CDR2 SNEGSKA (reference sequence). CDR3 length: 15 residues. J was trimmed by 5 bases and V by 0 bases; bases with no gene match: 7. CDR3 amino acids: CSARDLWDREYGYTF. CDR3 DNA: TGCAGTGCTAGAGATCTTTGGGACAGGGAGTATGGCTACACCTTC.

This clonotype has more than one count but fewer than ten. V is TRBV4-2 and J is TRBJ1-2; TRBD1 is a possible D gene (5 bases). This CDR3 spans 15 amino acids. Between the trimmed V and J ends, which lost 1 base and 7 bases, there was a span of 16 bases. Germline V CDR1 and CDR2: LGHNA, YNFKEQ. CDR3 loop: CASSQGETVGLGYTF. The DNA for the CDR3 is TGTGCCAGCAGCCAAGGAGAGACAGTTGGGCTTGGCTACACCTTC.

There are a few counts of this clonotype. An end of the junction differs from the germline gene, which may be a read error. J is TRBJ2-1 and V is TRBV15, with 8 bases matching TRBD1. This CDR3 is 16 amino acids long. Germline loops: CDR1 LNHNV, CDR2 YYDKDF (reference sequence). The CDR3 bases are TGTGCCACCAGCGGAGACAGGGGTAATTCCTACAATGAGCAGTTCTTC. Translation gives CATSGDRGNSYNEQFF.

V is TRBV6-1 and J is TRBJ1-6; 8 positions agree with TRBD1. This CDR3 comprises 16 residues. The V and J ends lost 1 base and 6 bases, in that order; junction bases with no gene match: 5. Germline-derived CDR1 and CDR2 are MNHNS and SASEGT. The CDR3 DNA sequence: TGTGCCAGCAGTGAAGAGACAGGGGTCCCTAATTCACCCCTCCACTTT. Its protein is CASSEETGVPNSPLHF.

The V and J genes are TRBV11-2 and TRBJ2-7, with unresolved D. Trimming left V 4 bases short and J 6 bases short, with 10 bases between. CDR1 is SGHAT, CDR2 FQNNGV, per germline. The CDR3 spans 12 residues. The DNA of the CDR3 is TGTGCCAGCAGCTATAAACTGGGCGAGCAGTACTTC. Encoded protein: CASSYKLGEQYF.

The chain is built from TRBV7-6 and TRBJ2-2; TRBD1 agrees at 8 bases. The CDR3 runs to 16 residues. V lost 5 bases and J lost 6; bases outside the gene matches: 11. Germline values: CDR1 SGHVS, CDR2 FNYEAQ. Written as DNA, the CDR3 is TGTGCCAGCAGCCTAGGACAGGGAATTCTGGCCGGGGAGCTGTTTTTT. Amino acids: CASSLGQGILAGELFF.

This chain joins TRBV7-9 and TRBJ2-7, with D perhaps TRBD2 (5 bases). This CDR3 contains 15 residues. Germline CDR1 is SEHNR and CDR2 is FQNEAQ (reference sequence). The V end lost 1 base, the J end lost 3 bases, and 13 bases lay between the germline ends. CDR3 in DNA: TGTGCCAGCAGCTTAGATAGGGAGAGACTCTACGAGCAGTACTTC. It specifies CASSLDRERLYEQYF.

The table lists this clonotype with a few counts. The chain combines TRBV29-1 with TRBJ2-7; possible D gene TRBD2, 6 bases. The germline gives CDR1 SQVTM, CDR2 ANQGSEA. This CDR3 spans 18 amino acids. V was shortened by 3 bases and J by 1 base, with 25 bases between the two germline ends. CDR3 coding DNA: TGCAGCGTTGATTGCTCGGAGCAAACGGGACTGCCTTCCTACGAGCAGTACTTC. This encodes CSVDCSEQTGLPSYEQYF.

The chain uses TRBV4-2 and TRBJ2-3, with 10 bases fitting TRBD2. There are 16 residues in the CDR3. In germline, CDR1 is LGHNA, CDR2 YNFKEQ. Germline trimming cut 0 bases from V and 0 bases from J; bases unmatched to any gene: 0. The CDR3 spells CASSQELAGSTDTQYF. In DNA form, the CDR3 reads TGTGCCAGCAGCCAAGAACTAGCGGGAAGCACAGATACGCAGTATTTT.

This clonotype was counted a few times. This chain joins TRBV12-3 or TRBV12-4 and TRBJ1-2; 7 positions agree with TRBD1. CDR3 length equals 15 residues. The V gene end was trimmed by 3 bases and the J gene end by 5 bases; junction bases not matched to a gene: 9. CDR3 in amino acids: CASSFNTGEVYGYTF. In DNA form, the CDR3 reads TGTGCCAGCAGTTTCAACACAGGGGAAGTTTATGGCTACACCTTC.

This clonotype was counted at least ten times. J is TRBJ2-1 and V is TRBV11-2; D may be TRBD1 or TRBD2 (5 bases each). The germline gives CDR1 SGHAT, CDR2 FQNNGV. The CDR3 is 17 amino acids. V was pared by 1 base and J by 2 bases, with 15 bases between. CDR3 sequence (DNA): TGTGCCAGCAGCTTAGGACAGCCGGAGGCCCCCTACAATGAGCAGTTCTTC. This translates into CASSLGQPEAPYNEQFF.

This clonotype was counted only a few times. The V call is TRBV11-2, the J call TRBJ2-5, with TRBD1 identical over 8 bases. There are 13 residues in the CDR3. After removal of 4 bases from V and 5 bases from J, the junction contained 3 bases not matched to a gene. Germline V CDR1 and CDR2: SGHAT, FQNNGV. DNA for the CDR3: TGTGCCAGCAGCTGGGACAGGTTCGAGACCCAGTACTTC. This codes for CASSWDRFETQYF.

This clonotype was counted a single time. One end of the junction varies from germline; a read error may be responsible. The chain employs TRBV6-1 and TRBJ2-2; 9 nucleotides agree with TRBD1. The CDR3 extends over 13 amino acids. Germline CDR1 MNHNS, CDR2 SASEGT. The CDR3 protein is CTSKGQGTGELFF. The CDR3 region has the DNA TGTACCAGCAAGGGACAGGGCACCGGGGAGCTGTTTTTT.

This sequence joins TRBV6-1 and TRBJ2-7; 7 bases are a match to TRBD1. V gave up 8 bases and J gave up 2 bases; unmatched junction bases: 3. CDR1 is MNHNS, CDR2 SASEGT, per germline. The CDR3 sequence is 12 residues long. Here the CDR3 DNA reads TGTGCCAGCGAGGGACAGACCTACGAGCAGTACGTC. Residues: CASEGQTYEQYV.

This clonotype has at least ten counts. The CDR3 DNA reads as TGTGCCAGCAGTTTTTCTCGTTCCGGGACAGAGCAGTTCTTC. Translating it yields CASSFSRSGTEQFF. This chain joins TRBV12-3 or TRBV12-4 and TRBJ2-1; possible D gene TRBD1, 6 bases. CDR3 size: 14 residues. V was cut by 3 bases and J by 10 bases, with 16 bases left in between.

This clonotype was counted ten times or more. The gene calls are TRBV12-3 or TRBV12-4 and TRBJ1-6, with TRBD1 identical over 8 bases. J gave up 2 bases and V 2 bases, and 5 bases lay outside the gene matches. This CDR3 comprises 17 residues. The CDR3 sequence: CASSLWQGAAYNSPLHF. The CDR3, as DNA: TGTGCCAGCAGTTTATGGCAGGGGGCCGCCTATAATTCACCCCTCCACTTT.

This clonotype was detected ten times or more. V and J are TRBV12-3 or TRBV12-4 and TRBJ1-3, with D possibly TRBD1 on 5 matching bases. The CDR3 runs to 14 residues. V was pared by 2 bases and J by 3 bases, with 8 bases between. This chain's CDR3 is CASSLRGFGNTIYF. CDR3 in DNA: TGTGCCAGCAGTTTACGGGGGTTTGGAAACACCATATATTTT.

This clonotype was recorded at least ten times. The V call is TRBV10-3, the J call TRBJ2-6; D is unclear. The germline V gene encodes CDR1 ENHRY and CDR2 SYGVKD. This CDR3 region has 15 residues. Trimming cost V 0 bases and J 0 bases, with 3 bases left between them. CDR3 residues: CAISESGSGANVLTF. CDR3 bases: TGTGCCATCAGTGAGTCCGGCTCTGGGGCCAACGTCCTGACTTTC.

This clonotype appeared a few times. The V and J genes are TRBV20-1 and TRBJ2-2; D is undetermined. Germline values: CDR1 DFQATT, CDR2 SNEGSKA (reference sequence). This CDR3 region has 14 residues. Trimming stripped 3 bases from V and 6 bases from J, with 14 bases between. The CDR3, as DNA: TGCAGTGCTAGGGTTAGCTGGTCGCCCGGGGAGCTGTTTTTT. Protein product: CSARVSWSPGELFF.

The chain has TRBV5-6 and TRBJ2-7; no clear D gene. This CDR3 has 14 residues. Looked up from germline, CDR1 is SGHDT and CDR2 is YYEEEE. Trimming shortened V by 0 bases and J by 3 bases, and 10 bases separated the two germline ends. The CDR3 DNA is TGTGCCAGCAGCTTGGGGTCTAGTAGCTACGAGCAGTACGTC. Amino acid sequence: CASSLGSSSYEQYV.